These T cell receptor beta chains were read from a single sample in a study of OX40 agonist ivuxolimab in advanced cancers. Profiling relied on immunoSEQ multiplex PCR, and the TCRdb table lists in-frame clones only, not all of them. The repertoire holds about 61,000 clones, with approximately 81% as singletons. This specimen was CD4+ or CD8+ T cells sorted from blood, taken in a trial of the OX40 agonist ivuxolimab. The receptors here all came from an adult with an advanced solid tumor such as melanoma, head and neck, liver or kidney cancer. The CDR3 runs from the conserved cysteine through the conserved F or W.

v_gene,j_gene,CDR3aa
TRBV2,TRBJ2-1,CASTLAGALSRYNEQFF
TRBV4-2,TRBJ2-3,CASSQDGADTQYF
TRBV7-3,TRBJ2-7,CASSPLRLAGGIYEQYF
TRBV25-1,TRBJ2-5,CASSENRELETQYF
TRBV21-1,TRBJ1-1,CASRVRVATQSTEAFF
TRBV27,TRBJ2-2,CASSGNSGTGELFF
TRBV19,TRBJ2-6,CASSISVSGANVLTF
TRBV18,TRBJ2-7,CASSYSANTYEQYF
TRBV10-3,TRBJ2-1,CAISESGRGEQFF
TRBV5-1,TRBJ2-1,CASSLALAGGTEQFF
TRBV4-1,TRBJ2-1,CASSPRRLAGEDEQFF
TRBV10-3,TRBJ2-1,CAISEGDRGANEQFF
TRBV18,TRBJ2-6,CASSPLADPAANVLTF
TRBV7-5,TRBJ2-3,CARSLMMGQGVDTQYF
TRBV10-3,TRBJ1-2,CAIRETFINYGYTF
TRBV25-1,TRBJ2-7,CASSEGMRDRYEQYF
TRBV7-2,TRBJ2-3,CASSPRASGSSDTQYF
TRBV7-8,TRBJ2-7,CASSLDRGSNEQYF
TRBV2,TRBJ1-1,CASRKDRGLLNTEAFF
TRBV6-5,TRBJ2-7,CASSEETEQYF
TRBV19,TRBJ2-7,CASSGQATLDEQYF
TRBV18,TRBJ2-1,CASSPGIRALDPNEQFF
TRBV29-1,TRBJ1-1,CSVGGTGFSNTEAFF
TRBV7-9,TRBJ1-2,CASSFTGTGEGYTF
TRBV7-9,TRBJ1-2,CASSYRDRGIYGYTF
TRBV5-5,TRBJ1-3,CASRLGTSSGNTIYF
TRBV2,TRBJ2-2,CASNLATGELFF
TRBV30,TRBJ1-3,CAWRNSGNTIYF
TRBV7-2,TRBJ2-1,CASSLERYNEQFF
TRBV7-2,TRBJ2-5,CASSTGTSGRAETQYF
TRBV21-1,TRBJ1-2,CASSKKGQANYGYTF
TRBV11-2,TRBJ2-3,CASSTIGDTQYF
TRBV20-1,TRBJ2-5,CSARERETQYF
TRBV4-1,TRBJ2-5,CASSPSVGLAGGKTQYF
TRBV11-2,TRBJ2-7,CASSQRDYEQYF
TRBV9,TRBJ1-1,CASSVDWNTEAFF
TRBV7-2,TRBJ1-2,CASSSLGQGDYGYTF
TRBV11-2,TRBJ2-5,CASSFNRGGETQYF
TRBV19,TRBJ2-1,CASTRYVSSYNEQFF
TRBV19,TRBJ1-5,CASSPPRAGSNQPQHF
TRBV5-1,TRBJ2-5,CASRKRGLAPGGRETQYF
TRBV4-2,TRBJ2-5,CASSQGISGSAEETQYF
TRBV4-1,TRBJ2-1,CASSQVHTGREGFYNEQFF
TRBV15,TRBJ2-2,CATSRAGTTDTGELFF
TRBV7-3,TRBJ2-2,CASSPTLTSVDTGELFF
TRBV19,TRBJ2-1,CASSIVRGDSSGNVLFF
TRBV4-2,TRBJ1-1,CASSQGRVDRTEAFF
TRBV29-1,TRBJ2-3,CSATRGEIADTQYF